The clone carrying this T cell receptor beta chain was seen only a few times. Antigen: not known. The sample originates from a study of T cells after yellow fever vaccination. Study details: For low cell numbers, libraries were made with SMART-Seq v4 Ultra Low Input.

A 5'RACE template-switching step, the method used to make TCR cDNA, added a universal primer site and UMIs. MiXCR was run by TCRdb on the 5' RACE reads, yielding one entry per CDR3 protein. The sample consists of some 99,000 distinct CDR3 sequences, less than 6% of them appearing once. Whole-study findings and limits: Few clonotypes appeared in both CD4 and CD8 compartments. Boosting was followed by the reappearance of most primary-vaccination clones (roughly 95% CD4, more than 70% CD8).

Germline-derived CDR1 and CDR2 are MNHEY and SVGAGI. The trim removed 6 bases at V and 6 bases at J, leaving 4 bases unmatched. The CDR3 runs to 12 residues. The chain recombines TRBV6-5 with TRBJ2-7, with TRBD1 matching 8 bases. This receptor was identified in a man between 18 and 35 years old who received the YFV17D yellow fever vaccine. The input for sequencing was CD8+ T cells sorted from PBMCs, taken 10 days after the yellow fever booster vaccination. This chain's CDR3 is CASRTTGGEQYF. CDR3 nucleotide sequence: TGTGCCAGCAGGACCACAGGGGGCGAGCAGTACTTC.